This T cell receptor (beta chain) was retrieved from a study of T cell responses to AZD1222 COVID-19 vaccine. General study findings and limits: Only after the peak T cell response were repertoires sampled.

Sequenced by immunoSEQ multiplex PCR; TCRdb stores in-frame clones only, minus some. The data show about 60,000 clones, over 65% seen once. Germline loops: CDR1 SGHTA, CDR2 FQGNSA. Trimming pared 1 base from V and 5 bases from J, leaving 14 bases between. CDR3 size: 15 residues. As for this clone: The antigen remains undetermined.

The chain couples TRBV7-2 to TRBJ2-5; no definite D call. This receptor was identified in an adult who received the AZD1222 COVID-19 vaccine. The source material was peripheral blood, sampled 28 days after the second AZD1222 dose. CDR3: CASSLDPPPRETQYF. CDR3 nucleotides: TGTGCCAGCAGCTTAGACCCCCCGCCTAGGGAGACCCAGTACTTC.